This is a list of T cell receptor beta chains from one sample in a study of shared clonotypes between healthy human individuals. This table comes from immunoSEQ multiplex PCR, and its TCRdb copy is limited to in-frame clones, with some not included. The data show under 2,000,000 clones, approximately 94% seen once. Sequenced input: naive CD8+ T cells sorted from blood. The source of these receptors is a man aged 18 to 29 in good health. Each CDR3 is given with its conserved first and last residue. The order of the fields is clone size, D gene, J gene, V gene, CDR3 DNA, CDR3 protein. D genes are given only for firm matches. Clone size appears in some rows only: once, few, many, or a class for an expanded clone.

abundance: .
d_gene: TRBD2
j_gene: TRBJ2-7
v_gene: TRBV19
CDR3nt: TGTGCCAGTAGTGAAGGGCAGGGACTAGCGGTGTACGAGCAGTACTTC
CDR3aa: CASSEGQGLAVYEQYF

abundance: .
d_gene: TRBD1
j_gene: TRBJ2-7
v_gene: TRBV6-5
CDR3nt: TGTGCCAGCAGTCCCGGACAGGGCGGTACCTACGAGCAGTACTTC
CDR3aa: CASSPGQGGTYEQYF

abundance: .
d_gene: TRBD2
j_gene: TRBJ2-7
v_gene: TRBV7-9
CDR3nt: TGTGCCAGCAGTTCCCTAGCGGAGAACTACGAGCAGTACTTC
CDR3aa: CASSSLAENYEQYF

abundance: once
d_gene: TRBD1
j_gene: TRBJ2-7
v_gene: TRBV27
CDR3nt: TGTGCCAGCAGTGACAGGGTAAGGGCAGTCTACGAGCAGTACTTC
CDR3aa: CASSDRVRAVYEQYF

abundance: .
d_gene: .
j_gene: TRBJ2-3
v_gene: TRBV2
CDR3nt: TGTGCCAGCAAGACCATAGACGGTAGCACAGATACGCAGTATTTT
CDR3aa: CASKTIDGSTDTQYF

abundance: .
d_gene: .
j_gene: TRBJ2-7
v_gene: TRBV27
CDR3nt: TGTGCCAGCAGCTCCTCTGGGGGGCACGGCGCCGAGCAGTACTTC
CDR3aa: CASSSSGGHGAEQYF

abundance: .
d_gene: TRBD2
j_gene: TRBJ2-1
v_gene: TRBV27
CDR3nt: TGTGCCAGCACCGATAAAGGACTAGCGCCTAGCTCCTACAATGAGCAGTTCTTC
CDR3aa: CASTDKGLAPSSYNEQFF

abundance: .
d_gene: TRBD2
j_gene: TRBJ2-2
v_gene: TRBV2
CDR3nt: TGTGCCAGCAGTGGGGGACCGGGACTAGCTTCAATCGACACCGGGGAGCTGTTTTTT
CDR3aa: CASSGGPGLASIDTGELFF

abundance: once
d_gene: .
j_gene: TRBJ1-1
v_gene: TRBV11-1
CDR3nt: TGTGCCAGCAGCTTTGAGGGACTCATGAACACTGAAGCTTTCTTT
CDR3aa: CASSFEGLMNTEAFF

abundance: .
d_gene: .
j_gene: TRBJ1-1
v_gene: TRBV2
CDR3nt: TGTGCCGGTAGTGAACAGGACTACATGAACACTGAAGCTTTCTTT
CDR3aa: CAGSEQDYMNTEAFF

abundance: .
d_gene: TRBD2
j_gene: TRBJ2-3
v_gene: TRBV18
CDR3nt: TGTGCCAGCTCACCAGACCTAGCGGGATTAACAGATACGCAGTATTTT
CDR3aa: CASSPDLAGLTDTQYF

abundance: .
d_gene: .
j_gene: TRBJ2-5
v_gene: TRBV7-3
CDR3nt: TGTGCCAGCAGCTTAGGGCTCCAAGAGACCCAGTACTTC
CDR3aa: CASSLGLQETQYF

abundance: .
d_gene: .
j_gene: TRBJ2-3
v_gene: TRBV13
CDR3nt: TGTGCCAGTGGGCCGGGTAGCACAGATACGCAGTATTTT
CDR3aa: CASGPGSTDTQYF

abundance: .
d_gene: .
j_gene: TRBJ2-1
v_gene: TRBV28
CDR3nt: TGTGCCAGCAGCCACCCCAACACAGCTTACAATGAGCAGTTCTTC
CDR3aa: CASSHPNTAYNEQFF

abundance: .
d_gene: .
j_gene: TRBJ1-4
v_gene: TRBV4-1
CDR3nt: TGCGCCAGCAGCCGAGAGGACGGCCAGAATGAAAAACTGTTTTTT
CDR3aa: CASSREDGQNEKLFF

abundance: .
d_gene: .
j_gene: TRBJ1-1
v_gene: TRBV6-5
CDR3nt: TGTGCCAGCAGTTACTCAGGGGGCACTGAAGCTTTCTTT
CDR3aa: CASSYSGGTEAFF

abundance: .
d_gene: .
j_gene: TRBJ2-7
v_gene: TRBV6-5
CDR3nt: TGTGCCAGCAGTTACGTGGGGGCCGCCGAGCAGTACTTC
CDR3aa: CASSYVGAAEQYF

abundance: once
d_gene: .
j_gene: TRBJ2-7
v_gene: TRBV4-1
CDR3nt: TGCGCCAGCAGCCCCCTGATAGGGACGATCTCCTACGAGCAGTACTTC
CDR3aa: CASSPLIGTISYEQYF

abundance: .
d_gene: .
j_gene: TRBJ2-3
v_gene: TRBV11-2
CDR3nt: TGTGCCAGCAGCCCTAATAACGCAGATACGCAGTATTTT
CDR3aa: CASSPNNADTQYF

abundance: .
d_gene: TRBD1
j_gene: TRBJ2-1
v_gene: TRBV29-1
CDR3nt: TGCAGCGTTGTGGGACAGGCCTACAATGAGCAGTTCTTC
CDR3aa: CSVVGQAYNEQFF

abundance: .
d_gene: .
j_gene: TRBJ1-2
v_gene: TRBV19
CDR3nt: TGTGCCAGTAAACGGGGGCAGAACTATGGCTACACCTTC
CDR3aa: CASKRGQNYGYTF

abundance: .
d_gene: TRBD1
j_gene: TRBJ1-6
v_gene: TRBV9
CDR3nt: TGTGCCAGCACCGGGGACAGTTCAAATTCACCCCTCCACTTT
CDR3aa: CASTGDSSNSPLHF

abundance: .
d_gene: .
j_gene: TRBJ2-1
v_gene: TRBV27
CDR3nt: TGTGCCAGCAGTTTATCCCCCCAGTTCTTC
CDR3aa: CASSLSPQFF

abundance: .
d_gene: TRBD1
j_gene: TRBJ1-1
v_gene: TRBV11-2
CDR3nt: TGTGCCAGCTCGGGAGACAGGGGGACTGAAGCTTTCTTT
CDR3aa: CASSGDRGTEAFF

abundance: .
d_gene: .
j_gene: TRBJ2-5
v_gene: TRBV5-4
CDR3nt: TGTGCCAGCAGCTGGGGCCAGGCCGCGGGGACCCAGTACTTC
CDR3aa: CASSWGQAAGTQYF

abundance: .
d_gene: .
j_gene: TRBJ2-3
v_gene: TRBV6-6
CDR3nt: TGTGCCAGCAGTTACTCGGCGGGAAGCACAGATACGCAGTATTTT
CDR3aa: CASSYSAGSTDTQYF

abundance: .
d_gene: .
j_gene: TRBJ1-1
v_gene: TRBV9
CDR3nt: TGTGCCAGCAGCGTAGTGGGGACGGGTGGTACTGAAGCTTTCTTT
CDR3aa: CASSVVGTGGTEAFF

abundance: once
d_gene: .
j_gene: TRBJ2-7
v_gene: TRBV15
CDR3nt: TGTGCCACCAGCCCAGGCGGGATAACCGCCTACGAGCAGTACTTC
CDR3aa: CATSPGGITAYEQYF

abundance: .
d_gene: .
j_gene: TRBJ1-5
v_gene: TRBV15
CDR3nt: TGTGCCACCAGCAGACAGGGCGGGCAGCCCCAGCATTTT
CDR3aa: CATSRQGGQPQHF